Below, 26 T cell receptor beta chains from the same sample are listed, as sequenced in a study of cytomegalovirus exposure and HLA in healthy donors. Primers: 60 Vbeta forward and 13 Jbeta reverse. TCRdb keeps only in-frame clones here, not all; method: immunoSEQ multiplex PCR. The sample lists 130,000 to 150,000 clones; about 79% were seen once. Sequenced sample: PBMCs. These receptors were taken from a man aged 35-49 years in good health and CMV-seropositive.

The CDR3 DNA sequence: TGTGCCAGCAGCCATGGGACAGGGGGTCCAGCCTCTGGAAACACCATATATTTT. As protein: CASSHGTGGPASGNTIYF. The genes are TRBV7-8 and TRBJ1-3; 11 bases match TRBD1. This CDR3 comprises 18 residues. The V segment lost 5 bases and the J segment 0 bases; nucleotides outside the gene matches: 9. The germline gives CDR1 SGHVS, CDR2 FQNEAQ. The full variable domain, its missing parts supplied by reference TRBV7-8 and TRBJ1-3, is GAGVSQSPRYKVAKRGQDVALRCDPISGHVSLFWYQQALGQGPEFLTYFQNEAQLDKSGLPSDRFFAERPEGSVSTLKIQRTQQEDSAVYLCASSHGTGGPASGNTIYFGEGSWLTVV.

This sequence joins TRBV27 and TRBJ2-7; 12 bases line up with TRBD2. V dropped 4 bases and J dropped 4; count of bases not matched to a gene: 8. This CDR3 is built from 16 residues. Germline V gives CDR1 MNHEY, CDR2 SMNVEV (reference sequence). The CDR3: CASSSPQTSGSYEQYF. The CDR3 bases are TGTGCCAGCAGTTCACCTCAGACTAGCGGGAGTTACGAGCAGTACTTC.

V gene TRBV5-1 combines with J gene TRBJ2-1; TRBD2 matches at 7 bases. Per the germline V gene, CDR1 is SGHRS and CDR2 is YFSETQ. V was clipped by 6 bases and J by 4 bases; unmatched bases: 10. The CDR3 loop spans 15 amino acids. CDR3 region: CASTLSSGEYNEQFF. The CDR3 DNA reads as TGCGCCAGCACCCTCTCGAGCGGGGAGTACAATGAGCAGTTCTTC.

The V and J genes are TRBV5-1 and TRBJ1-2, with 11 bases fitting TRBD1. CDR1 is SGHRS, CDR2 YFSETQ, per germline. The CDR3 sequence is 15 residues long. J was trimmed by 3 bases and V by 3 bases; bases with no gene match: 4. CDR3 nucleotide sequence: TGCGCCAGCAGCTACCCGGGACAGGGGGACTATGGCTACACCTTC. This gives the protein CASSYPGQGDYGYTF.

The chain links TRBV4-1 to TRBJ2-3; 13 bases line up with TRBD2. Trimming cost V 6 bases and J 2 bases; bases outside gene matches: 14. CDR3 size: 19 residues. Germline V lookup: CDR1 MGHRA, CDR2 YSYEKL. CDR3 nucleotide sequence: TGCGCCAGCAGACGGACTAGCGGGAGCGCCCGCCGGAACACAGATACGCAGTATTTT. Translated, it gives CASRRTSGSARRNTDTQYF.

The chain is built from TRBV5-1 and TRBJ1-2, with 9 bases aligning to TRBD1. V gave up 4 bases and J gave up 8 bases; unmatched junction bases: 6. This CDR3 is 13 amino acids long. Per the germline V gene, CDR1 is SGHRS and CDR2 is YFSETQ. Here the CDR3 DNA reads TGCGCCAGCAGCCTGGGACAGGGAGAGGGCTACACCTTC. Amino acids: CASSLGQGEGYTF.

The V and J genes are TRBV7-3 and TRBJ2-4; TRBD1 aligns across 7 bases. V was pared by 2 bases and J by 6 bases, with 4 bases of the junction left unmatched. The length of the CDR3 is 14 residues. Germline V gene sequence: CDR1 SGHTA, CDR2 FQGTGA. CDR3 region: CASSLDRVTNIQYF. Written as DNA, the CDR3 is TGTGCCAGCAGCTTAGACAGGGTTACAAACATTCAGTACTTC.

This chain links TRBV9 with TRBJ2-5, with D maybe TRBD2 (5 bases). Trimming removed 6 bases at V and 1 base at J, with 7 bases between. Germline CDR1 reads SGDLS; CDR2 reads YYNGEE. The CDR3 contains 12 residues. The CDR3 DNA reads as TGTGCCAGCACGGACTCCCAAGAGACCCAGTACTTC. This codes for CASTDSQETQYF.

In nucleotides, the CDR3 is TGCAGCGTTCAGCGGGACAGGGGAGGCGAGCAGTACTTC. This gives the protein CSVQRDRGGEQYF. The chain couples TRBV29-1 to TRBJ2-7, with TRBD1 matching over 10 bases. The germline V gene has CDR1 SQVTM and CDR2 ANQGSEA. Trimming at V came to 5 bases and at J to 6 bases, leaving 7 bases not matched to a gene. CDR3 length: 13 amino acids.

This rearrangement joins TRBV27 to TRBJ2-7, with 8 bases lining up with TRBD2. CDR3 length equals 14 residues. CDR1 is MNHEY and CDR2 is SMNVEV in the germline V gene (reference sequence). Trimming took 5 bases from V and 5 from J; bases not matched to a gene: 8. The CDR3 is CASSPIAGSNEQYF. In nucleotides, the CDR3 is TGTGCCAGCAGTCCAATAGCGGGATCGAACGAGCAGTACTTC.

J is TRBJ2-7 and V is TRBV9; maybe TRBD1 (6 bases). Germline V gene lookup returns CDR1 SGDLS and CDR2 YYNGEE. Trimming removed 0 bases at V and 4 bases at J, with 11 bases between. The CDR3 sequence is 14 residues long. The CDR3 spells CASSVDRVGYEQYF. The CDR3 bases are TGTGCCAGCAGCGTAGACAGGGTCGGGTACGAGCAGTACTTC. The variable domain in full, completed from reference TRBV9 and TRBJ2-7, reads DSGVTQTPKHLITATGQRVTLRCSPRSGDLSVYWYQQSLDQGLQFLIQYYNGEERAKGNILERFSAQQFPDLHSELNLSSLELGDSALYFCASSVDRVGYEQYFGPGTRLTVT.

This chain joins TRBV5-4 and TRBJ2-4, with 8 bases aligning to TRBD1. CDR1 is SGHNT, CDR2 YYREEE, per germline (reference sequence). V was clipped by 4 bases and J by 0 bases; unmatched bases: 0. This CDR3 is built from 14 residues. The CDR3 coding sequence is TGTGCCAGCAGCGGACAGGGAGCCAAAAACATTCAGTACTTC. This gives the protein CASSGQGAKNIQYF.

The chain links TRBV30 to TRBJ1-2; 9 bases are shared with TRBD1. Trimming removed 4 bases from V and 4 bases from J; junction bases left unmatched: 19. Germline lookup yields CDR1 GTSNPN and CDR2 SVGIG (reference sequence). The CDR3 is 18 amino acids. The CDR3 loop reads CAWKVGLGDRVRSYGYTF. CDR3 nucleotides: TGTGCCTGGAAGGTGGGGCTGGGGGACAGGGTTCGATCCTATGGCTACACCTTC.

V usage is TRBV5-1 and J usage is TRBJ2-2, with D uncertain. Germline lookup yields CDR1 SGHRS and CDR2 YFSETQ. The V end was cut by 5 bases, the J end by 4 bases, with 9 bases between. This CDR3 contains 13 residues. In nucleotides, the CDR3 is TGCGCCAGCAGATTAGAGTCCACCGGGGAGCTGTTTTTT. It translates to CASRLESTGELFF. The complete variable domain, with remaining parts taken from reference TRBV5-1 and TRBJ2-2, reads KAGVTQTPRYLIKTRGQQVTLSCSPISGHRSVSWYQQTPGQGLQFLFEYFSETQRNKGNFPGRFSGRQFSNSRSEMNVSTLELGDSALYLCASRLESTGELFFGEGSRLTVL.

The chain employs TRBV5-1 and TRBJ2-1; 7 bases fit TRBD2. This CDR3 has 16 amino acids. The germline V gene encodes CDR1 SGHRS and CDR2 YFSETQ. The V segment lost 4 bases and the J segment 3 bases; nucleotides outside the gene matches: 10. The chain's CDR3 is CASSKVLAASYNEQFF. CDR3 bases: TGCGCCAGCAGCAAAGTTCTAGCGGCTAGCTACAATGAGCAGTTCTTC.

The V gene is TRBV30, the J gene TRBJ1-2; maybe TRBD1 (6 bases). Germline CDR1 and CDR2: GTSNPN and SVGIG (reference sequence). The CDR3 totals 17 residues. V dropped 2 bases and J dropped 4 bases, with 23 bases sitting between them. The CDR3 protein is CAWSQGGGGALGYGYTF. CDR3 DNA: TGTGCCTGGAGTCAAGGGGGGGGAGGGGCCTTGGGCTATGGCTACACCTTC.

The sample holds a few counts of this clone. J is TRBJ2-2 and V is TRBV4-3; 11 bases line up with TRBD2. The CDR3 sequence is 16 residues long. V was pared by 2 bases and J by 9 bases, with 8 bases of the junction left unmatched. Germline values: CDR1 LGHNA, CDR2 YSLEER. Here the CDR3 DNA reads TGCGCCAGCAGCCAATATATAGCGGGGGGGCGGAGGGAGCTGTTTTTT. Its translation: CASSQYIAGGRRELFF.

The chain couples TRBV11-2 to TRBJ1-2, with 8 bases that match TRBD1. V lost 1 base and J lost 2; bases outside the gene matches: 3. Germline loops: CDR1 SGHAT, CDR2 FQNNGV. The CDR3 is 15 amino acids. The CDR3 region is CASSLAGQANYGYTF. The CDR3 bases are TGTGCCAGCAGCTTAGCGGGACAGGCGAACTATGGCTACACCTTC.

The chain joins TRBV7-3 to TRBJ1-2, with 8 bases fitting TRBD1. Germline V CDR1 and CDR2: SGHTA, FQGTGA. The junction had 8 bases not matched to a gene; V was cut back by 5 bases and J by 6 bases. The CDR3 contains 14 residues. The CDR3 DNA follows: TGTGCCAGCAGCCGCGACAGGGGTCAGGATGGCTACACCTTC. Protein product: CASSRDRGQDGYTF.

The chain uses TRBV30 and TRBJ1-1; 7 bases map to TRBD1. CDR3 size: 14 residues. Germline CDR1 GTSNPN, CDR2 SVGIG (reference sequence). With 4 bases clipped from V and 2 bases from J, the junction kept 7 bases outside the gene matches. The CDR3 bases are TGTGCCTGGACAGGGGGTTTAGGTAACACTGAAGCTTTCTTT. Residues: CAWTGGLGNTEAFF.

The sample holds a few counts of this clone. The chain joins TRBV7-9 to TRBJ2-7, with 9 bases fitting TRBD1. CDR3 length: 14 amino acids. The junction had 4 bases not matched to a gene; V was cut back by 1 base and J by 6 bases. Germline V gene lookup returns CDR1 SEHNR and CDR2 FQNEAQ (reference sequence). The CDR3 DNA reads TGTGCCAGCAGCTTAGAGACAGGGGGGAGCGAGCAGTACTTC. Amino acid sequence: CASSLETGGSEQYF.

V and J are TRBV27 and TRBJ1-2; D gene ambiguous. Per germline, CDR1 MNHEY and CDR2 SMNVEV (reference sequence). V dropped 5 bases and J dropped 3 bases, with 16 bases sitting between them. This CDR3 has 15 amino acids. CDR3 residues: CASSPRPGRDYGYTF. CDR3 sequence (DNA): TGTGCCAGCAGTCCGCGGCCCGGAAGAGACTATGGCTACACCTTC.

The V gene is TRBV5-1, the J gene TRBJ2-3; tentative D call: TRBD1 (6 bases). Germline values: CDR1 SGHRS, CDR2 YFSETQ. Between the trimmed V and J ends, which lost 0 bases and 0 bases, there was a span of 11 bases. This CDR3 comprises 16 residues. The CDR3 here is CASSLDAQGSTDTQYF. CDR3 sequence (DNA): TGCGCCAGCAGCTTGGACGCACAGGGAAGCACAGATACGCAGTATTTT.

V gene TRBV7-8 combines with J gene TRBJ1-2, with D tentatively TRBD1 (5 bases). With 2 bases removed from V and 7 bases from J, the gap between germline ends came to 17 bases. The CDR3 runs to 15 residues. Germline lookup yields CDR1 SGHVS and CDR2 FQNEAQ. The CDR3 DNA sequence: TGTGCCAGCAGCTTATACAAGAGGGGAGGAGGTGGCTACACCTTC. Its protein is CASSLYKRGGGGYTF.

This clone was detected a few times. The rearrangement links TRBV19 to TRBJ2-4, with TRBD2 as a possible D gene (6 bases). CDR1 is LNHDA, CDR2 SQIVND, per germline (reference sequence). With 2 bases removed from V and 9 bases from J, the gap between germline ends came to 23 bases. The CDR3 contains 17 residues. In nucleotides, the CDR3 is TGTGCCAGTAGTATAAAGGAGGGCGGGGTTTCAATCGGCATTCAGTACTTC. Encoded protein: CASSIKEGGVSIGIQYF.

The rearrangement joins TRBV30 to TRBJ2-5; no definite D call. Germline V lookup: CDR1 GTSNPN, CDR2 SVGIG (reference sequence). CDR3 size: 11 residues. V was trimmed by 1 base and J by 4 bases, leaving 4 bases between them. CDR3 in DNA: TGTGCCTGGAGTGCCAGAGAGACCCAGTACTTC. It specifies CAWSARETQYF.